The next 14 T cell receptor beta chains were all read from a single sample in a study of T cell changes during pregnancy in multiple sclerosis. The table came from immunoSEQ multiplex PCR; TCRdb's copy has only in-frame clones and leaves some out. Of some 37,000 clones listed, over 75% are singletons. Sequences were derived from CD8+ T cells from peripheral blood mononuclear cells, sampled in the third trimester of pregnancy. These receptors were taken from a female donor with multiple sclerosis, enrolled in a pregnancy study.

The V and J genes are TRBV6-6 and TRBJ2-7; 7 nucleotides line up with TRBD1. V trimming: 5 bases; J trimming: 6 bases; junction bases outside the gene matches: 10. The CDR3 runs 14 residues. The germline gives CDR1 MNHNY, CDR2 SVGAGI (reference sequence). CDR3 nucleotides: TGTGCCAGCAGTCACAGACAGGGTCTCCGCGAGCAGTACTTC. It yields the protein CASSHRQGLREQYF.

The chain employs TRBV6-5 and TRBJ2-3; 9 bases line up with TRBD2. The V segment lost 6 bases and the J segment 1 base; nucleotides outside the gene matches: 5. The CDR3 spans 15 residues. CDR1 and CDR2 from the germline V gene are MNHEY and SVGAGI. The DNA for the CDR3 is TGTGCCAGCAGCCTCCTAGCGGGGCGCACAGATACGCAGTATTTT. Protein sequence: CASSLLAGRTDTQYF.

The CDR3 DNA follows: TGCGCCAGCAGCCCTAGCGGGGCGGAGTCCTACGAGCAGTACTTC. Residues: CASSPSGAESYEQYF. The rearrangement uses TRBV5-1 and TRBJ2-7; 9 nucleotides agree with TRBD2. This CDR3 region has 15 residues. Germline trimming cut 4 bases from V and 1 base from J; bases unmatched to any gene: 6. Germline-derived CDR1 and CDR2 are SGHRS and YFSETQ.

The J gene is TRBJ2-7, the V gene TRBV6-1; 8 nucleotides agree with TRBD1. The V gene's germline CDR1 is MNHNS and CDR2 SASEGT. CDR3 size: 15 residues. Trimming took 7 bases from V and 1 from J; bases not matched to a gene: 9. CDR3 sequence reads: CASIPDRGSSYEQYF. The CDR3 bases are TGTGCCAGCATACCCGACAGGGGTTCGTCCTACGAGCAGTACTTC.

The rearrangement uses TRBV30 and TRBJ2-1; unclear D gene. The CDR3 contains 10 residues. Per the germline V gene, CDR1 is GTSNPN and CDR2 is SVGIG (reference sequence). The V and J ends lost 2 bases and 10 bases respectively, with 6 bases between them. This CDR3 is CAWSLGEQFF. The CDR3 DNA follows: TGTGCCTGGAGTCTCGGGGAGCAGTTCTTC. The full variable domain, in which reference TRBV30 and TRBJ2-1 provide the parts outside the CDR3, is SQTIHQWPATLVQPVGSPLSLECTVEGTSNPNLYWYRQAAGRGLQLLFYSVGIGQISSEVPQNLSASRPQDRQFILSSKKLLLSDSGFYLCAWSLGEQFFGPGTRLTVL.

The rearrangement joins TRBV5-1 to TRBJ2-1; 9 positions match TRBD2. There are 18 residues in the CDR3. Germline V CDR1 and CDR2: SGHRS, YFSETQ. J gave up 2 bases and V 4 bases, and 13 bases lay outside the gene matches. CDR3: CASSGGASGAVAYNEQFF. The CDR3 DNA is TGCGCCAGCAGCGGCGGGGCTAGCGGGGCCGTTGCCTACAATGAGCAGTTCTTC. Drawing the rest from reference TRBV5-1 and TRBJ2-1, the complete variable domain is KAGVTQTPRYLIKTRGQQVTLSCSPISGHRSVSWYQQTPGQGLQFLFEYFSETQRNKGNFPGRFSGRQFSNSRSEMNVSTLELGDSALYLCASSGGASGAVAYNEQFFGPGTRLTVL.

This clone was observed a single time. The CDR3 reads CASKIQGFGRYQETQYF. The DNA for the CDR3 is TGTGCCAGCAAGATACAGGGCTTCGGGAGGTACCAAGAGACCCAGTACTTC. The V gene is TRBV5-6, the J gene TRBJ2-5; tentatively, D is TRBD2 (7 bases). This CDR3 spans 17 amino acids. Per the germline V gene, CDR1 is SGHDT and CDR2 is YYEEEE. Trimming stripped 6 bases from V and 0 bases from J, with 21 bases between. The whole variable domain, remainder taken from reference TRBV5-6 and TRBJ2-5, is DAGVTQSPTHLIKTRGQQVTLRCSPKSGHDTVSWYQQALGQGPQFIFQYYEEEERQRGNFPDRFSGHQFPNYSSELNVNALLLGDSALYLCASKIQGFGRYQETQYFGPGTRLLVL.

The chain links TRBV25-1 to TRBJ1-5; D possibly corresponds to TRBD1 (5 bases). There are 16 residues in the CDR3. Trimming pared 4 bases from V and 0 bases from J, leaving 13 bases between. CDR1 is MGHDK and CDR2 is SYGVNS in the germline V gene. The CDR3 DNA reads as TGTGCCAGCAGTGCTAGGCAGGGCTATAGCAATCAGCCCCAGCATTTT. Translating gives CASSARQGYSNQPQHF.

This chain connects TRBV2 to TRBJ2-1; tentative D call: TRBD2 (6 bases). The CDR3 covers 13 residues. V lost 3 bases and J 7 bases, leaving 10 bases between the germline ends. Germline values: CDR1 SNHLY, CDR2 FYNNEI. The CDR3 nucleotides are TGTGCCAGCAGTGAGGGCGGGATGAATGAGCAGTTCTTC. Protein: CASSEGGMNEQFF.

This chain uses TRBV2 with TRBJ2-2, with 8 positions matching TRBD2. CDR3 length: 15 residues. V trimming: 4 bases; J trimming: 4 bases; junction bases outside the gene matches: 5. CDR1 and CDR2 from the germline V gene are SNHLY and FYNNEI. The CDR3 bases are TGTGCCAGCAGTGTCGGGGGGGGCGTCACCGGGGAGCTGTTTTTT. Translated: CASSVGGGVTGELFF.

The chain joins TRBV2 to TRBJ2-1; 9 bases line up with TRBD2. The V segment lost 4 bases and the J segment 6 bases; nucleotides outside the gene matches: 10. The CDR3 runs to 16 residues. CDR1 and CDR2 from the germline V gene are SNHLY and FYNNEI. CDR3 protein: CASSATLAGVINEQFF. DNA for the CDR3: TGTGCCAGCAGTGCCACCTTAGCGGGAGTGATCAATGAGCAGTTCTTC.

This rearrangement joins TRBV6-5 to TRBJ2-1; tentative D call: TRBD2 (7 bases). V was cut by 5 bases and J by 9 bases, with 14 bases left in between. This CDR3 has 13 residues. CDR1 and CDR2 (germline): MNHEY, SVGAGI. CDR3 sequence: CASSKWGGGEQFF. For the CDR3, the DNA is TGTGCCAGCAGTAAATGGGGGGGCGGTGAGCAGTTCTTC.

The V call is TRBV7-8, the J call TRBJ1-4; no clear D gene. The V gene lost 2 bases and the J gene lost 8 bases, with 12 bases spanning the gap. The V gene's germline CDR1 is SGHVS and CDR2 FQNEAQ. This CDR3 is 14 amino acids long. The CDR3 is CASSLRTIEEKLFF. The CDR3 nucleotides read TGTGCCAGCAGCTTAAGGACTATAGAGGAAAAACTGTTTTTT. Complete variable domain (other parts from reference TRBV7-8 and TRBJ1-4): GAGVSQSPRYKVAKRGQDVALRCDPISGHVSLFWYQQALGQGPEFLTYFQNEAQLDKSGLPSDRFFAERPEGSVSTLKIQRTQQEDSAVYLCASSLRTIEEKLFFGSGTQLSVL.

The rearrangement links TRBV29-1 to TRBJ2-7, with 8 bases identical to TRBD1. Trimming cost V 3 bases and J 0 bases; bases outside gene matches: 1. Germline V gene data show CDR1 as SQVTM and CDR2 as ANQGSEA. CDR3 size: 13 residues. The CDR3 is CSVDGQGSYEQYF. CDR3 in DNA: TGCAGCGTTGATGGACAGGGCTCCTACGAGCAGTACTTC.